This T cell receptor (beta chain) was retrieved from a study of shared clonotypes between healthy human individuals. Study observations and caveats: The naive CD4 repertoires of a few donors were compared, and around 4.9% of clonotypes were shared.

Some clones are missing from TCRdb's copy, which holds only in-frame ones; the method was immunoSEQ multiplex PCR. This sample has about 550,000 clones, with just under 97% found just once. Cells designated naive CD8 were CD45RO-negative and were positively selected for CCR7, with terminally differentiated effector memory CD45RA+ cells excluded. The CDR3 has 17 residues. Trimming removed 1 base from V and 5 bases from J; junction bases left unmatched: 10. CDR1 is SGHTA, CDR2 FQGNSA, per germline. This clone has a single count. Its antigen is not known. The TCR sequence derives from a woman aged 30 to 39 in good health. The sequenced sample was naive CD8+ T cells sorted from blood. V gene TRBV7-2 combines with J gene TRBJ2-1; 8 bases map to TRBD2. The CDR3 sequence: CASSLVVGLEYDNEQFF. CDR3 nucleotide sequence: TGTGCCAGCAGCTTAGTCGTGGGACTAGAATACGACAATGAGCAGTTCTTC.